This T cell receptor (beta chain) was captured in a study of lymphopenia after photon versus proton radiotherapy. Comment on this clone: What it recognizes is unknown.

Assay: immunoSEQ multiplex PCR; the TCRdb copy retains only in-frame clones and omits some. The table lists under 7,000 clones, just over 90% of them singletons, with over 8.5% in the top ten. The study, taken as a whole, reports: Post-nadir diversity loss with photons came from oligoclonal expansion, particularly CD8+ Temra cells.

This clonotype was obtained from a man aged 55 to 69 with cholangiocarcinoma. The source was peripheral blood, collected from a patient treated with photon-based radiotherapy.

CDR3: CASTFRDRASTDTQYF. The CDR3 coding sequence is TGCGCCAGCACATTTAGGGACAGGGCCAGCACAGATACGCAGTATTTT. J is TRBJ2-3 and V is TRBV10-2; 9 bases are a match to TRBD1. The trim removed 7 bases at V and 0 bases at J, leaving 8 bases unmatched. Germline CDR1 reads WSHSY; CDR2 reads SAAADI. This CDR3 has 16 amino acids.